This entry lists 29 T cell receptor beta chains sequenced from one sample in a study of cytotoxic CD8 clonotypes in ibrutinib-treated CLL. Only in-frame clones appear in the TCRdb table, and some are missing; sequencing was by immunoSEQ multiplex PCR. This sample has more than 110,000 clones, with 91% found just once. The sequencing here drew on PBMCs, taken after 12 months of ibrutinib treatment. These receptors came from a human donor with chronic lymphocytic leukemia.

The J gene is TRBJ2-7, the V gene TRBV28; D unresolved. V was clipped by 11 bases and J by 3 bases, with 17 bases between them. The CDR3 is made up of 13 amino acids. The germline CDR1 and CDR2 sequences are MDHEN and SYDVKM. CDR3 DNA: TGTGCCGAGCCCTGGAGTGTGATCTACGAGCAGTACTTC. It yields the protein CAEPWSVIYEQYF.

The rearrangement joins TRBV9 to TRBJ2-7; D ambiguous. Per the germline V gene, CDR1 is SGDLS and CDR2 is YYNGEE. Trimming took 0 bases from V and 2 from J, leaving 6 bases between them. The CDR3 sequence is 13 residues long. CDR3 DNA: TGTGCCAGCAGCGTAGGTGCAGCCTACGAGCAGTACTTC. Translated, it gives CASSVGAAYEQYF.

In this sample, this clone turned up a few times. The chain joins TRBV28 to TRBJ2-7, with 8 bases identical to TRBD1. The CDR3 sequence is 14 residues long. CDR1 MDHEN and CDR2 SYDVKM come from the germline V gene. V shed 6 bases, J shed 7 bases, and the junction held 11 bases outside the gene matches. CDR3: CASSGTRQGREQYF. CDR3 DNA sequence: TGTGCCAGCAGCGGGACACGACAGGGGCGGGAGCAGTACTTC.

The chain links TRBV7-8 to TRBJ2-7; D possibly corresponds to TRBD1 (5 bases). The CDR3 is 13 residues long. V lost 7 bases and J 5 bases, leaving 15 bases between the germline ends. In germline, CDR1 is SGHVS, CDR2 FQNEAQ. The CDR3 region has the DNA TGTGCCAGCATCCCGGAAGGGGTTCACGAGCAGTACTTC. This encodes CASIPEGVHEQYF.

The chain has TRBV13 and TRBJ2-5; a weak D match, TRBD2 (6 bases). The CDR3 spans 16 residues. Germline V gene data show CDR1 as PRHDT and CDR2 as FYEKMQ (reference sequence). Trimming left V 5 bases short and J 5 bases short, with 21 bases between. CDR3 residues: CASSPVGTSRSETQYF. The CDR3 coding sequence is TGTGCCAGCAGCCCCGTGGGAACTAGCAGGTCCGAGACCCAGTACTTC.

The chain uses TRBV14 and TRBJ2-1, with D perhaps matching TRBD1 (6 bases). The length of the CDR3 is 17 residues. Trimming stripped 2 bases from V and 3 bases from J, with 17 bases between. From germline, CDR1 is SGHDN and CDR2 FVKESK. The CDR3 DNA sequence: TGTGCCAGCAGCCAAACAACAGGGTCCCGCCTCTACAATGAGCAGTTCTTC. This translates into CASSQTTGSRLYNEQFF.

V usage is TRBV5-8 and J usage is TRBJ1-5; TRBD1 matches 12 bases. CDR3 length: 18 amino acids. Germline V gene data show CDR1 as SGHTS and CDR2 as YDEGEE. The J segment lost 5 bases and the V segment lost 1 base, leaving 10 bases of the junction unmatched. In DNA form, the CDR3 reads TGTGCCAGCAGCTTGACAGGGACAGGGGGCTATAACGATCAGCCCCAGCATTTT. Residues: CASSLTGTGGYNDQPQHF.

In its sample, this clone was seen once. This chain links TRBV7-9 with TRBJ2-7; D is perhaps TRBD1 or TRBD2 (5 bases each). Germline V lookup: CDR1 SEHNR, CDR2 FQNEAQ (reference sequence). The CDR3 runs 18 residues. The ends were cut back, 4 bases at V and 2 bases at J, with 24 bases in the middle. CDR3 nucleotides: TGTGCCAGCAGCTCCACTCTGGGGGTAGCTGGAGACACCTACGAGCAGTACTTC. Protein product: CASSSTLGVAGDTYEQYF.

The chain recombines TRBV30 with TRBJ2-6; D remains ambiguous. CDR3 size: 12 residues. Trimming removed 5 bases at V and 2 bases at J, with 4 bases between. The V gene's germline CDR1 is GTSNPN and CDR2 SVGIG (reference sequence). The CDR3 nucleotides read TGTGCCTGGGAGGCTGGGGCCAACGTCCTGACTTTC. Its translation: CAWEAGANVLTF.

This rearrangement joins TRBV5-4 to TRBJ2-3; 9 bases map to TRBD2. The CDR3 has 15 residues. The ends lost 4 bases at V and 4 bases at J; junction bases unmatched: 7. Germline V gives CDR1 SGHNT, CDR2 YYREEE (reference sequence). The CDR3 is CASSRSGSGADTQYF. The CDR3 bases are TGTGCCAGCAGCCGTAGCGGGAGTGGCGCAGATACGCAGTATTTT.

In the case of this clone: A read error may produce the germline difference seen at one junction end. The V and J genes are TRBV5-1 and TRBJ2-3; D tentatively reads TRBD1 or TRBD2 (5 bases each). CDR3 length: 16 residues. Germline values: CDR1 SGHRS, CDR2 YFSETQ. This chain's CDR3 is CASSLGPLSGTDMQYF. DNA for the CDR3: TGCGCCAGCAGTTTGGGACCGCTGAGCGGCACAGATATGCAGTATTTT.

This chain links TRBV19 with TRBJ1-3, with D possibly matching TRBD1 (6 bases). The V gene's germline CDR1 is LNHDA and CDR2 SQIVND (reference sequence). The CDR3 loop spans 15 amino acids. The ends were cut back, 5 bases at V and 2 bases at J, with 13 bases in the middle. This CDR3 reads CASSVIQGTGNTIYF. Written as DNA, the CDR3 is TGTGCCAGTAGTGTCATACAGGGAACTGGAAACACCATATATTTT. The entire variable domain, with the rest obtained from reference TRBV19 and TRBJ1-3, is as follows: DGGITQSPKYLFRKEGQNVTLSCEQNLNHDAMYWYRQDPGQGLRLIYYSQIVNDFQKGDIAEGYSVSREKKESFPLTVTSAQKNPTAFYLCASSVIQGTGNTIYFGEGSWLTVV.

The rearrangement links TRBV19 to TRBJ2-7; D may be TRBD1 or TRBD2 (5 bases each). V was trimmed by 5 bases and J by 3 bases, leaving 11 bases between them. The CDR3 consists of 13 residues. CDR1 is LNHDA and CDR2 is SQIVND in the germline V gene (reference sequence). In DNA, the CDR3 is TGTGCCAGTAGTGGCCGGGACGGCTACGAGCAGTACTTC. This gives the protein CASSGRDGYEQYF.

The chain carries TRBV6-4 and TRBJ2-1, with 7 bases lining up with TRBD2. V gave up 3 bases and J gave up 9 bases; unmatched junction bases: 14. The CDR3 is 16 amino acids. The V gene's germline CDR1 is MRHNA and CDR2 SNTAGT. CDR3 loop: CASSELGGWIKSEQFF. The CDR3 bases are TGTGCCAGCAGTGAACTCGGGGGGTGGATAAAGAGTGAGCAGTTCTTC.

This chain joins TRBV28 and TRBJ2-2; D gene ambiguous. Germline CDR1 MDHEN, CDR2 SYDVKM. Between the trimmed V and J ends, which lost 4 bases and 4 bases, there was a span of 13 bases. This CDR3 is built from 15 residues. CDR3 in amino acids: CASSSSDASTGELFF. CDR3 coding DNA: TGTGCCAGCAGTTCCAGCGACGCGAGCACCGGGGAGCTGTTTTTT.

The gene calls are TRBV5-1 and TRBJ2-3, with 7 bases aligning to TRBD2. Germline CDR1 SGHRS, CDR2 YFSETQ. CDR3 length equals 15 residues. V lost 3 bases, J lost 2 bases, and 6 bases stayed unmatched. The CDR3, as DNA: TGCGCCAGCAGCTGGGGGGGTACTCACACAGATACGCAGTATTTT. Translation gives CASSWGGTHTDTQYF.

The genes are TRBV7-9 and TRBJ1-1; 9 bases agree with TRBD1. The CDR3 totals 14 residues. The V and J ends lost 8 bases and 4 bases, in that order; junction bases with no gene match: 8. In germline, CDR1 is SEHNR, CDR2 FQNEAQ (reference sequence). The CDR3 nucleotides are TGTGCCAGCCTTGGCACGGACAGGGGCACTGAAGCTTTCTTT. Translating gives CASLGTDRGTEAFF.

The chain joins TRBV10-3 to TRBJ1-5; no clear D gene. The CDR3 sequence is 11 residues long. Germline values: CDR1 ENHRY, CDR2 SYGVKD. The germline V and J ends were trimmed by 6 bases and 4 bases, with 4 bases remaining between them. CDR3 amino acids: CAIRINQPQHF. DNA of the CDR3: TGTGCCATCAGAATAAATCAGCCCCAGCATTTT.

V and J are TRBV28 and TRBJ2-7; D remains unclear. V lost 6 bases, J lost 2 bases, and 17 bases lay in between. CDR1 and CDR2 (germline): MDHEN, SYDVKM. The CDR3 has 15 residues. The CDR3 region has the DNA TGTGCCAGCAGCCCTGGGGTCGGGTTCGCCTACGAGCAGTACTTC. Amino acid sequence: CASSPGVGFAYEQYF.

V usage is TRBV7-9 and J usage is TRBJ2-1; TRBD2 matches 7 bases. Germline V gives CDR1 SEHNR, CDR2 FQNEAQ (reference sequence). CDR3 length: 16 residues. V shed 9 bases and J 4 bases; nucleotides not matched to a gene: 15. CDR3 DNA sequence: TGTGCCAGTAAGATCTCGAGGGCGGGAGATTACAATGAGCAGTTCTTC. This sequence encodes CASKISRAGDYNEQFF.

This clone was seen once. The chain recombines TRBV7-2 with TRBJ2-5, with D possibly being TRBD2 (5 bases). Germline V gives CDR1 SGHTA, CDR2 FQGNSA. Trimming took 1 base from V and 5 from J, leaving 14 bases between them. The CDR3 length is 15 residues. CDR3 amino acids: CASSLDGIRGETQYF. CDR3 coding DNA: TGTGCCAGCAGCTTAGACGGGATTCGTGGGGAGACCCAGTACTTC.

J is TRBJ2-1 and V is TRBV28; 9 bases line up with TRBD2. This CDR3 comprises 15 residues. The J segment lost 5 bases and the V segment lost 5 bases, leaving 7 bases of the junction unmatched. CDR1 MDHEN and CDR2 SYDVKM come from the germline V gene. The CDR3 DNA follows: TGTGCCAGCAGTCGACTAGCGGATCTCGACAATGAGCAGTTCTTC. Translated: CASSRLADLDNEQFF.

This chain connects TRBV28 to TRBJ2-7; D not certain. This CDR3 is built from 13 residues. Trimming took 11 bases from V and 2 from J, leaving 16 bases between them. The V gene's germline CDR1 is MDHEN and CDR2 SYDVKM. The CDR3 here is CAAQSVSTYEQYF. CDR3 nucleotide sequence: TGTGCCGCCCAAAGCGTCTCAACCTACGAGCAGTACTTC.

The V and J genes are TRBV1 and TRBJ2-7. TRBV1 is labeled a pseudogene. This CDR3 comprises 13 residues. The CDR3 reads CIQIRDQQYEQYF. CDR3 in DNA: TGCATCCAGATTCGGGACCAACAATACGAGCAGTACTTC.

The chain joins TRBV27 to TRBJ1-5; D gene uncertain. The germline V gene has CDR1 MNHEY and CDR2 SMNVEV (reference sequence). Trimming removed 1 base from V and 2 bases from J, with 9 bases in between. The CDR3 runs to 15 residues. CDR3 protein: CASSLYPRGNQPQHF. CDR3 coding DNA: TGTGCCAGCAGTTTATACCCGAGAGGCAATCAGCCCCAGCATTTT.

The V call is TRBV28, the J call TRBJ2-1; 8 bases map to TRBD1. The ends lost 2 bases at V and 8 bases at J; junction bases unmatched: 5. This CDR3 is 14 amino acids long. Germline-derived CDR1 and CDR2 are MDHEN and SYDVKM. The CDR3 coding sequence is TGTGCCAGCAGTTTAAGGCAGGGGGCGGATGAGCAGTTCTTC. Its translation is CASSLRQGADEQFF.

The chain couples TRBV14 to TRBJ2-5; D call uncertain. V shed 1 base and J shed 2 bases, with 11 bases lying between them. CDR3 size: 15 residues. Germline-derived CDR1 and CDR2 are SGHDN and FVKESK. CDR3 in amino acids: CASSQVRGTQETQYF. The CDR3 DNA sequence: TGTGCCAGCAGCCAAGTTCGTGGAACACAAGAGACCCAGTACTTC.

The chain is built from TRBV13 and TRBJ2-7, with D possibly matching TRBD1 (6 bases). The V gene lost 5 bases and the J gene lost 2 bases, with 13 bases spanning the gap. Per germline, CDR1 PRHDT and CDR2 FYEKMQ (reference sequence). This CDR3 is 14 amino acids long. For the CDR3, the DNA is TGTGCCAGCAGCGAGAGAGGGGGACCCTACGAGCAGTACTTC. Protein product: CASSERGGPYEQYF. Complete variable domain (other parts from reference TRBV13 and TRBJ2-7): AAGVIQSPRHLIKEKRETATLKCYPIPRHDTVYWYQQGPGQDPQFLISFYEKMQSDKGSIPDRFSAQQFSDYHSELNMSSLELGDSALYFCASSERGGPYEQYFGPGTRLTVT.

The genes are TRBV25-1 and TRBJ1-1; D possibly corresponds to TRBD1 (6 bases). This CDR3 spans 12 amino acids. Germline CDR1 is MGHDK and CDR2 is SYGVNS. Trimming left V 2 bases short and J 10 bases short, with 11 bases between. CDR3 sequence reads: CASSEPGAIAFF. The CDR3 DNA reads TGTGCCAGCAGTGAACCGGGGGCGATAGCTTTCTTT.